Below, one T cell receptor (beta chain) is given with its context. Its antigen is unidentified. Anyone with autoimmune disease history or systemic immunosuppression was excluded. Trimming at V came to 8 bases and at J to 8 bases, leaving 9 bases not matched to a gene. CDR1 SNHLY and CDR2 FYNNEI come from the germline V gene. The CDR3 runs 15 residues. The data were taken from a study of OX40 agonist ivuxolimab in advanced cancers. General study findings and limits: Expanded clones belonging to CD8+ T cells outnumbered, on average, those of CD4+. Expanded peripheral T cell antigen specificity was not determined.

The data were produced by immunoSEQ multiplex PCR, yet TCRdb's version contains in-frame clones alone and is incomplete. The sample holds about 95,000 clones, over 75% seen once. V gene TRBV2 combines with J gene TRBJ2-1, with TRBD2 identical over 13 bases. The receptor was derived from an adult with an advanced solid tumor such as melanoma, head and neck, liver or kidney cancer. The sequenced sample was CD4+ or CD8+ T cells sorted from blood, obtained in a trial of the OX40 agonist ivuxolimab. CDR3 DNA sequence: TGTGCCAGCGCCTGGACTAGCGGGAGTGTCGATGAGCAGTTCTTC. Its protein is CASAWTSGSVDEQFF. The full variable domain, completed using reference TRBV2 and TRBJ2-1, is EPEVTQTPSHQVTQMGQEVILRCVPISNHLYFYWYRQILGQKVEFLVSFYNNEISEKSEIFDDQFSVERPDGSNFTLKIRSTKLEDSAMYFCASAWTSGSVDEQFFGPGTRLTVL.